This TCR beta chain was sequenced for a study of Ad26.COV2.S vaccination and SARS-CoV-2 variants. Study conclusions and caveats: Recipients of vaccine and of placebo showed similar breadth of their non-spike TCR repertoires. Reportedly, spike-specific CD8+ and CD4+ T cell responses achieved substantial breadth once vaccination had taken place.

The CDR3 spans 14 residues. Trimming took off 2 bases at V and 6 bases at J, with 11 bases between the two ends. Germline V gene sequence: CDR1 MDHEN, CDR2 SYDVKM. Worth noting for this clone: Its specificity is unknown.

As to treatment: 19 received Ad26.COV2.S at low or high dose, single or two shots; 5 received placebo; per-sample allocation not given. Sampling happened 63 days after the first vaccine or placebo injection. This vaccine is an Ad26 vector that expresses the Wuhan-strain SARS-CoV-2 spike. Assay: immunoSEQ multiplex PCR; the TCRdb copy retains only in-frame clones and omits some. Here the sample spans about 680,000 clones, around 92% being singletons. The specimen comprised peripheral blood, sampled in a trial of Ad26.COV2.S vaccine versus placebo. This TCR derives from a person aged 18-60 years who received the Ad26.COV2.S COVID-19 vaccine or a placebo. The chain recombines TRBV28 with TRBJ1-5; tentatively, D is TRBD1 (5 bases). For the CDR3, the DNA is TGTGCCAGCAGTTTAAGAATGGGGCTTCAGCCCCAGCATTTT. Its translation is CASSLRMGLQPQHF.